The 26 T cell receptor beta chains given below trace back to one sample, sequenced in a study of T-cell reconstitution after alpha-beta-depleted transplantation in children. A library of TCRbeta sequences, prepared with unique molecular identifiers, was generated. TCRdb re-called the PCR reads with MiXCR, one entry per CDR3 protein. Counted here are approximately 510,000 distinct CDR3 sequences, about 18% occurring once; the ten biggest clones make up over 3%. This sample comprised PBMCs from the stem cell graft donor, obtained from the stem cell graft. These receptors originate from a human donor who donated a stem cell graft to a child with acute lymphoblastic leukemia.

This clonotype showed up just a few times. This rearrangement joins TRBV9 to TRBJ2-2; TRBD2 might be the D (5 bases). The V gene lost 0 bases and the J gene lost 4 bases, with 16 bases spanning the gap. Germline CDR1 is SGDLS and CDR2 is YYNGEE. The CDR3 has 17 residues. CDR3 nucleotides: TGTGCCAGCAGCGTAGACGTGGGAGTGGTCCCCACCGGGGAGCTGTTTTTT. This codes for CASSVDVGVVPTGELFF.

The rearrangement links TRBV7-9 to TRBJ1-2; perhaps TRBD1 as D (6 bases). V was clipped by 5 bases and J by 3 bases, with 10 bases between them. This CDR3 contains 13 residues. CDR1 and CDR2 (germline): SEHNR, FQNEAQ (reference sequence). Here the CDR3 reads CASSGGGDYGYTF. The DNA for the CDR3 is TGTGCCAGCAGCGGAGGGGGGGACTATGGCTACACCTTC.

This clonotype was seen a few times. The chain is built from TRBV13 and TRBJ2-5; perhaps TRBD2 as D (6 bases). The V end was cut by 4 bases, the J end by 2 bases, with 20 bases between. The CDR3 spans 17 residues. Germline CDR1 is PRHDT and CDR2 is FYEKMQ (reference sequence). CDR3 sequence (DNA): TGTGCCAGCAGCTACTCCTTAGCCGGTAGCGGACAAGAGACCCAGTACTTC. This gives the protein CASSYSLAGSGQETQYF.

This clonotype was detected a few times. As DNA, the CDR3 is TGTGCCAGCAGAGCCGTTTGGGGTGGTTCCTACGAGCAGTACTTC. This translates into CASRAVWGGSYEQYF. The chain has TRBV2 and TRBJ2-7; D gene ambiguous. Between the trimmed V and J ends, which lost 6 bases and 1 base, there was a span of 16 bases. Germline lookup yields CDR1 SNHLY and CDR2 FYNNEI. The length of the CDR3 is 15 residues.

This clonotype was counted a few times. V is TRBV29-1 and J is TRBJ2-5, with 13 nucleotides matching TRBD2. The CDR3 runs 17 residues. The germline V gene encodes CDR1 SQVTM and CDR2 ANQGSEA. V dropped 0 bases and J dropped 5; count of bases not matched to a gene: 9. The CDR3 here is CSVEDLTRTSGSETQYF. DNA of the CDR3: TGCAGCGTTGAAGATCTAACTAGGACTAGCGGGAGCGAGACCCAGTACTTC.

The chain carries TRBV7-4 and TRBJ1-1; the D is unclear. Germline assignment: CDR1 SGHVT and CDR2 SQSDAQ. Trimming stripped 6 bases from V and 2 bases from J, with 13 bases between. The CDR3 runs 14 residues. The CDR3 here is CASSLLPGNTEAFF. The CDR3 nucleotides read TGTGCCAGCAGTTTACTTCCGGGAAACACTGAAGCTTTCTTT.

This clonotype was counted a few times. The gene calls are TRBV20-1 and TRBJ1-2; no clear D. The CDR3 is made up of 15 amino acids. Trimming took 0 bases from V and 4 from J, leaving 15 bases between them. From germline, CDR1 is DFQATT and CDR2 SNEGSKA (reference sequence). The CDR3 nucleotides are TGCAGTGCTAGAGAGATGCCGGGAGAGGGCTATGGCTACACCTTC. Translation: CSAREMPGEGYGYTF.

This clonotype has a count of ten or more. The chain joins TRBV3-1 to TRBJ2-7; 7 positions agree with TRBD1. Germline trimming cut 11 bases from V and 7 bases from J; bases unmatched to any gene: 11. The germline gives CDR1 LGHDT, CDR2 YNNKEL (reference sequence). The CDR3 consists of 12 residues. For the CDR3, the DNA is TGTGCCTCCCAGGGGGTCGGGAAAGAGCAGTACTTC. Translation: CASQGVGKEQYF.

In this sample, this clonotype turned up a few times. The CDR3 loop is CASSQEGQGRRKYGYTF. CDR3 coding DNA: TGTGCCAGCAGCCAAGAGGGACAGGGGAGAAGAAAGTATGGCTACACCTTC. The chain has TRBV4-2 and TRBJ1-2, with 10 bases fitting TRBD1. V dropped 0 bases and J dropped 5; count of bases not matched to a gene: 9. Germline V gene sequence: CDR1 LGHNA, CDR2 YNFKEQ. The CDR3 has 17 residues.

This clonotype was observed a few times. CDR3 coding DNA: TGCGCCAGCAGCTTTTCTTCCGGGAATGAGCAGTTCTTC. Residues: CASSFSSGNEQFF. The gene calls are TRBV5-1 and TRBJ2-1; D gene unclear. This CDR3 is built from 13 residues. V was clipped by 2 bases and J by 7 bases, with 10 bases between them. Germline V gene lookup returns CDR1 SGHRS and CDR2 YFSETQ.

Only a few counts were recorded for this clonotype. The CDR3, as DNA: TGCGCCAGCAGCTTGGGACAGGGAAGCTATGGCTACACCTTC. Protein product: CASSLGQGSYGYTF. The chain couples TRBV5-1 to TRBJ1-2; 7 bases map to TRBD1. This CDR3 comprises 14 residues. Trimming removed 0 bases from V and 4 bases from J; junction bases left unmatched: 3. Germline assignment: CDR1 SGHRS and CDR2 YFSETQ.

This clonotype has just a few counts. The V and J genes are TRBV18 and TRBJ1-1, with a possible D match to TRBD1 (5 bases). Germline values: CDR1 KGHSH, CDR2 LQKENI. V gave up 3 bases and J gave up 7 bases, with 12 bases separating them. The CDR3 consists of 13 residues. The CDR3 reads CASSPGGQGEAFF. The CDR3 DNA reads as TGTGCCAGCTCACCGGGGGGTCAAGGTGAAGCTTTCTTT.

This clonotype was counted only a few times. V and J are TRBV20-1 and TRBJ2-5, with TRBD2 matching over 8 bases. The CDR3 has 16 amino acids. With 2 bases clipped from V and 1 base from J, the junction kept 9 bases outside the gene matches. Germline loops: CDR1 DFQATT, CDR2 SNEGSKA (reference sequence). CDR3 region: CSARRPGLDLQETQYF. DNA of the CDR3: TGCAGTGCTAGACGTCCGGGACTAGACCTCCAAGAGACCCAGTACTTC.

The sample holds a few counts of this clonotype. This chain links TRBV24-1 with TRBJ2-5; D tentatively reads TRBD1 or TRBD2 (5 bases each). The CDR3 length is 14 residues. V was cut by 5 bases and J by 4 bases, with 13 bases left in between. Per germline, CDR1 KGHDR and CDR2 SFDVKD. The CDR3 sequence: CATSAGTARETQYF. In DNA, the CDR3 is TGTGCCACCAGTGCTGGGACGGCGAGAGAGACCCAGTACTTC.

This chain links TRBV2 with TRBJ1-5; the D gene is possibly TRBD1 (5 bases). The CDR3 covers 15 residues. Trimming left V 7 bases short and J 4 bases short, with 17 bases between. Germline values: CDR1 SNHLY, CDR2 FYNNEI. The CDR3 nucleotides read TGTGCCAGCAAGATGGGGGGAGGAGGAAATCAGCCCCAGCATTTT. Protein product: CASKMGGGGNQPQHF.

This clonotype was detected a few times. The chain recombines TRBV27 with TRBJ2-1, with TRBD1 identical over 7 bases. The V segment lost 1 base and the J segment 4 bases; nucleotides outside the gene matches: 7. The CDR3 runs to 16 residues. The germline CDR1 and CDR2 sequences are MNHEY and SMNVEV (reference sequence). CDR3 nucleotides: TGTGCCAGCAGTTTATTGTTGGGACAGACTTACAATGAGCAGTTCTTC. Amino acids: CASSLLLGQTYNEQFF.

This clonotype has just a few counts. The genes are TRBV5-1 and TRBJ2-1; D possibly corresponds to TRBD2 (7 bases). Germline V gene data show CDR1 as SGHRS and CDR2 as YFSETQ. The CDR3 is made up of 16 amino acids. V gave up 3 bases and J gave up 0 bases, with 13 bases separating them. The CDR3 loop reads CASSWGGVSSYNEQFF. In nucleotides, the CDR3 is TGCGCCAGCAGCTGGGGGGGCGTGAGCTCCTACAATGAGCAGTTCTTC.

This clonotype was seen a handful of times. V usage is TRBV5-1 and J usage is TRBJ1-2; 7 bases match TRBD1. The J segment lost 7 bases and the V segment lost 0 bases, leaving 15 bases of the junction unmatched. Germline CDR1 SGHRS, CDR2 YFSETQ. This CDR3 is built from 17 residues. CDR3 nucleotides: TGCGCCAGCAGCTTGGCGGCAGGGGGTCAGCGTGTAGGTGGCTACACCTTC. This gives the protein CASSLAAGGQRVGGYTF.

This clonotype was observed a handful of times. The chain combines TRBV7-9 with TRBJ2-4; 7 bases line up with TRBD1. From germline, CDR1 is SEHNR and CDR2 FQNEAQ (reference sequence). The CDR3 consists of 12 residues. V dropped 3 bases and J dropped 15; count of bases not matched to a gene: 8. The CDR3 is CASSFGQAQGYF. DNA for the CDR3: TGTGCCAGCAGCTTTGGACAGGCCCAGGGGTACTTC.

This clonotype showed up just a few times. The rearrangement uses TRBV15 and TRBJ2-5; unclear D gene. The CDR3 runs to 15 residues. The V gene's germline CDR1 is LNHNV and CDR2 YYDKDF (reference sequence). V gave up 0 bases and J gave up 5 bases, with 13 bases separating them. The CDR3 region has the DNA TGTGCCACCAGCAGAGATCTGTATGTCGGGGAGACCCAGTACTTC. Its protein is CATSRDLYVGETQYF.

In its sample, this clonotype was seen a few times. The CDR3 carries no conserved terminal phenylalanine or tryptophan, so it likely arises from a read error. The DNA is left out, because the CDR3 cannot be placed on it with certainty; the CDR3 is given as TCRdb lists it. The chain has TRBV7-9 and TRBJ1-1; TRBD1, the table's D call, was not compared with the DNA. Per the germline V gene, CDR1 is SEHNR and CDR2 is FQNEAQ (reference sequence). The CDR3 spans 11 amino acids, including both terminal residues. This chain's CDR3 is CASSLDRDLLV.

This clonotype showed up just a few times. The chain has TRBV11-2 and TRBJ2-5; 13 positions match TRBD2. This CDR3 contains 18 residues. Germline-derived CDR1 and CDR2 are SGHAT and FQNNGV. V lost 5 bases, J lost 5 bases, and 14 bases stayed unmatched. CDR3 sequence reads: CASSPGDRLAGGGETQYF. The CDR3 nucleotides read TGTGCCAGCAGCCCGGGGGACCGACTAGCGGGAGGAGGGGAGACCCAGTACTTC.

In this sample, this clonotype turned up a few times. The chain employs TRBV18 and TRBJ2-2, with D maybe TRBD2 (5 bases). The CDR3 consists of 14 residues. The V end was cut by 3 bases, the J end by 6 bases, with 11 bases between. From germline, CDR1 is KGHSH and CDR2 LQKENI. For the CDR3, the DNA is TGTGCCAGCTCACCCGCTCGCGGGCCCGGGGAGCTGTTTTTT. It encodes CASSPARGPGELFF.

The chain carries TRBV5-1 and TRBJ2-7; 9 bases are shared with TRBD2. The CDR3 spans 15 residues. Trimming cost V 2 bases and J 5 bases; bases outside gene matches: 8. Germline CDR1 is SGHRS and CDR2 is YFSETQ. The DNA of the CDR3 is TGCGCCAGCAGCTTTGTAAGCGGGAGGCAAAACGAGCAGTACTTC. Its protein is CASSFVSGRQNEQYF.

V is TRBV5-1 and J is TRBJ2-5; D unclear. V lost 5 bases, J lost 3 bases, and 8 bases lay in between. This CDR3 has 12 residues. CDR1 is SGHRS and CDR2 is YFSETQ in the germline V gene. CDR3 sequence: CASSRYKETQYF. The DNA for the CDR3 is TGCGCCAGCAGTCGTTATAAAGAGACCCAGTACTTC.

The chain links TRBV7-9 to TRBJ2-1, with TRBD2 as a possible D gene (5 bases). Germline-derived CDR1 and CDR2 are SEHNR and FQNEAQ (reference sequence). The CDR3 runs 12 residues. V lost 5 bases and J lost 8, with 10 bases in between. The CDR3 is CASSVIGDEQFF. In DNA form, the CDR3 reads TGTGCCAGCAGCGTTATCGGGGATGAGCAGTTCTTC.